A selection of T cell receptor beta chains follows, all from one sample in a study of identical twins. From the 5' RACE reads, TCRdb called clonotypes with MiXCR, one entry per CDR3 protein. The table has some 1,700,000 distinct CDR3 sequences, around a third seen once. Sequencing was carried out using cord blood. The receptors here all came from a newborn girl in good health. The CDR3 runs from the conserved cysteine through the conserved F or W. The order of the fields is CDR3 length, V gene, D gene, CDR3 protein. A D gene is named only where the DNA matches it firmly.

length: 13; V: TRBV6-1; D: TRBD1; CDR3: CAGQDGLNTEAFF
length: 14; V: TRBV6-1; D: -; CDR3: CASSEAGDPYGYTF
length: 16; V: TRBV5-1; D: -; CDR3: CASSLSLAGRSYEQYF
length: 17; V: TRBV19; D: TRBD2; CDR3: CASSMAPLAGLYNEQFF
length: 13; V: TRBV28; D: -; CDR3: CASTQGVEETQYF
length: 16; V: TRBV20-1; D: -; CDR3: CSARQGRNIYNSPLHF
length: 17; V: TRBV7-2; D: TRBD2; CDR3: CASSWPTSGTSYNEQFF
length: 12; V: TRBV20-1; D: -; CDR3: CSGRDNNQPQHF
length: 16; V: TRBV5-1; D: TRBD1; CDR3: CASSPRDSGYLYGYTF
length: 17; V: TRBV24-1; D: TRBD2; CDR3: CATSDFGRTSGSDTQYF
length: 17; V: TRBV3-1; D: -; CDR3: CASSQGLSGSSYNEQFF
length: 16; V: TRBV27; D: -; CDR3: CASSLTLARGFYEQYF
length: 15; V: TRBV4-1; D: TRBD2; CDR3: CASSQAGAGIDTQYF
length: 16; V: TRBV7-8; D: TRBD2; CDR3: CAGSSRLAGSTDTQYF
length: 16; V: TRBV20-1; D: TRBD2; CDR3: CSARDFSGGHYNEQFF
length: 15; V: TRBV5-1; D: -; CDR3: CASSLALGAAHEQYF
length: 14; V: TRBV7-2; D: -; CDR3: CASSLLGTSYEQYF
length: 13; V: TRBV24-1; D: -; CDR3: CATSDREDYGYTF
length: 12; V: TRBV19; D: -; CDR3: CASSIGLWELFF
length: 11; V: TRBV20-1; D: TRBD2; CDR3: CSAPVAGVQFF
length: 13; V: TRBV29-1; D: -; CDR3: CSVVGADSYEQYF
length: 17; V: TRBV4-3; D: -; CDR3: CASSQDRAGRAYNEQFF
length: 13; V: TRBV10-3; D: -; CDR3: CAIRWQGSNEEFF
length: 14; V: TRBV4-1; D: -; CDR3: CASSQLPGGNTQYF
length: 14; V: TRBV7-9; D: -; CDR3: CASSPGGWDYEQYF
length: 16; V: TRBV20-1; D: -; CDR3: CSARGYRAPGTDTQYF
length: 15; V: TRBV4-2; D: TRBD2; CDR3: CASSQDLAGTYEQYF
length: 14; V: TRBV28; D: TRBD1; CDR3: CASSHRGNNSPPHF
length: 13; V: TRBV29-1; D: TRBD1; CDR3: CSVRAGGWTEAFF
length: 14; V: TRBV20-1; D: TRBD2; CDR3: CSARASGAAYEQYF
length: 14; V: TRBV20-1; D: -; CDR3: CSARGTQGSCEQYF
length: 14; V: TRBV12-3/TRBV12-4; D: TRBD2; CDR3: CASSQEAGGYTQYF
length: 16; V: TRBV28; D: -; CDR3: CASSSAGFWQYNEQFF
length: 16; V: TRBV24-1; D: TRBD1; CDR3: CATSDPGQVHDYGYTF
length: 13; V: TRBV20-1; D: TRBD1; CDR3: CSAARQGQDTQYF
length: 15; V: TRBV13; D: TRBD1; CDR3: CASSTRQGYGEKLFF
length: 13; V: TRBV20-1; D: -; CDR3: CSARGSLGNEQFF
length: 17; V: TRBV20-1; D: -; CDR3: CSAEEYEKGGSYNEQFF
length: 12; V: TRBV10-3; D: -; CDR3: CAISGDSYEQFF
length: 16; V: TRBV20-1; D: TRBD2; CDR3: CSAWGLVGSRYNEQFF
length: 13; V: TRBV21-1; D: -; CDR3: CTLRGSSTDTQYF
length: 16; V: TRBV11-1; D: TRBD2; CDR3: CASSRPGLALQETQYF
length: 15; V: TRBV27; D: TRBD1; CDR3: CASSPWTGGSSEQFF